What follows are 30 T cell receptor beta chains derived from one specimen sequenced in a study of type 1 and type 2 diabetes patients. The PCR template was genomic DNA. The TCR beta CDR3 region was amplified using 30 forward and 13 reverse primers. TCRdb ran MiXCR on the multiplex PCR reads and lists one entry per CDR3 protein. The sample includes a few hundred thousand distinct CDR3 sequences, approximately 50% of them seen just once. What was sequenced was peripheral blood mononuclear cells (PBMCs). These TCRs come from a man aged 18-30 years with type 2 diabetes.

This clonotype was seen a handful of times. CDR3 nucleotide sequence: TGTGCCAGCAGTGACTCGGAGCAGAAGGCGTACCAAGAGACCCAGTACTTC. This gives the protein CASSDSEQKAYQETQYF. The V gene is TRBV6-4, the J gene TRBJ2-5; D is uncertain. The CDR3 runs to 17 residues. The germline CDR1 and CDR2 sequences are MRHNA and SNTAGT. V lost 0 bases and J 0 bases, leaving 14 bases between the germline ends.

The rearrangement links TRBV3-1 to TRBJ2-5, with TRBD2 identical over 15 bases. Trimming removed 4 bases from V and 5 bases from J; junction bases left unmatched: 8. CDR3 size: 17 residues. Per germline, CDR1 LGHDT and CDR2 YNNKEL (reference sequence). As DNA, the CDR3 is TGTGCCAGCAGCCTCCGGACTAGCGGGAGGGGCGGGGAGACCCAGTACTTC. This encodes CASSLRTSGRGGETQYF.

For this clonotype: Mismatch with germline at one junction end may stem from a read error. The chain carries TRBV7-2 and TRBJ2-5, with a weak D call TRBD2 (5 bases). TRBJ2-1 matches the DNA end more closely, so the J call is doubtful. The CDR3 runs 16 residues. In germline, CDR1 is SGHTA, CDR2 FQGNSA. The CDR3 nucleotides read TGCGCCAGCAGCCAAGCTTCGGGAACCTTCTACAATGAGCAGTTCTTC. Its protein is CASSQASGTFYNEQFF.

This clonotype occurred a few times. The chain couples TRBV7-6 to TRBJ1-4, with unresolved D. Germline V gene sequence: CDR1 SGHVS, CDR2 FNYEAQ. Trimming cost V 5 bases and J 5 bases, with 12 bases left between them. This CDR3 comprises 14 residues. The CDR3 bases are TGTGCCAGCAGCCCCCTAGCACCAAATGAAAAACTGTTTTTT. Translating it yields CASSPLAPNEKLFF.

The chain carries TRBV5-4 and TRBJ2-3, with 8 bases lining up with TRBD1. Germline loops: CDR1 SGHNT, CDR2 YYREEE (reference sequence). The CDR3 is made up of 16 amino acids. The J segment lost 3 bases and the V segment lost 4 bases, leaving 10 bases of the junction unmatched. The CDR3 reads CASSGGQGVGTDTQYF. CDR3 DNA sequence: TGTGCCAGCAGCGGAGGACAGGGAGTTGGAACAGATACGCAGTATTTT.

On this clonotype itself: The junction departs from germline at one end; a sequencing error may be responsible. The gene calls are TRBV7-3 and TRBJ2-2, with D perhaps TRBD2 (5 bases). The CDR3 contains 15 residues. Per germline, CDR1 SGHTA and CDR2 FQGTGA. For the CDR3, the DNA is TGTGCCAGCAGCGCCGACGGCCCGAACACCGGGGAGCTGTTTTTC. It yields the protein CASSADGPNTGELFF. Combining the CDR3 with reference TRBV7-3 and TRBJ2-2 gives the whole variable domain GAGVSQTPSNKVTEKGKYVELRCDPISGHTALYWYRQSLGQGPEFLIYFQGTGAADDSGLPNDRFFAVRPEGSVSTLKIQRTERGDSAVYLCASSADGPNTGELFFGEGSRLTVL.

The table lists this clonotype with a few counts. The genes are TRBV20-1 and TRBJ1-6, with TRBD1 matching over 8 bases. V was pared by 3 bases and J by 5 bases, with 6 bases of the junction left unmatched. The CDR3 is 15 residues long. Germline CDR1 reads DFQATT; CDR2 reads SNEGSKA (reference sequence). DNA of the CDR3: TGCAGTGCTAGGGGACAGGACTTTAATAATTCACCCCTCCACTTT. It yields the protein CSARGQDFNNSPLHF.

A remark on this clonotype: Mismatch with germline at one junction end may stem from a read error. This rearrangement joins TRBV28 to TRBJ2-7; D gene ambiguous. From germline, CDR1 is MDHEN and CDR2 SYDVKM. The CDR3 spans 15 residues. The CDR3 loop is CASSLARSPVYERYF. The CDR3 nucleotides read TGTGCCAGCAGCTTAGCACGGTCACCAGTCTACGAGCGGTACTTC.

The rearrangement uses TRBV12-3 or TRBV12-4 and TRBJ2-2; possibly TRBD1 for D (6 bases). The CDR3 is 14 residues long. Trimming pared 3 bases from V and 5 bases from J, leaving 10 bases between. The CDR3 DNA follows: TGTGCCAGCAGTTTCTACGGACAGACCGGGGAGCTGTTTTTT. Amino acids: CASSFYGQTGELFF.

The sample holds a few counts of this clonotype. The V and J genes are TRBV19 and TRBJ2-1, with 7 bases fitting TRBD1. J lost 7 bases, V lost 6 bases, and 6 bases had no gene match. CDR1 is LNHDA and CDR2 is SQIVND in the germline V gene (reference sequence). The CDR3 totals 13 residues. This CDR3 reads CASRTGQLNEQFF. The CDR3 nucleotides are TGTGCCAGTAGGACGGGACAGCTAAATGAGCAGTTCTTC.

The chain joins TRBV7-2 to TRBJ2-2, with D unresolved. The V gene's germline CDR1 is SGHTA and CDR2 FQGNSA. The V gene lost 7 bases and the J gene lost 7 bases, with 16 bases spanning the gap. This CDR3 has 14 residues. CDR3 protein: CASIYSSRIGELFF. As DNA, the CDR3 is TGTGCCAGCATTTACAGCTCGCGTATCGGGGAGCTGTTTTTT.

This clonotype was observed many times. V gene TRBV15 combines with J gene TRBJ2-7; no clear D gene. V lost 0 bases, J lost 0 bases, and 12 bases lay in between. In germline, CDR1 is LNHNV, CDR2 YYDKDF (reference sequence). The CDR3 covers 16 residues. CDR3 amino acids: CATSRDPAGTSYEQYF. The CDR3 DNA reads TGTGCCACCAGCAGAGATCCGGCAGGTACCTCCTACGAGCAGTACTTC.

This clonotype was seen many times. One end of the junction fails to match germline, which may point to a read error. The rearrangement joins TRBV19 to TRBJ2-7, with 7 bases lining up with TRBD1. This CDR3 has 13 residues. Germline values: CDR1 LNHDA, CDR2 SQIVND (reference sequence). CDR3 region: CASSRTGSYEQYF. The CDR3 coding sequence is TGTGCCAGCAGTAGGACAGGCTCCTACGAGCAGTACTTC.

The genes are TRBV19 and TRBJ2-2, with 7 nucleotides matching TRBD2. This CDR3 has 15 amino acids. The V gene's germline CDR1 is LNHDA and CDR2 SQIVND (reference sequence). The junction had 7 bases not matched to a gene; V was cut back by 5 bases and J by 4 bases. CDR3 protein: CASSGKGGATGELFF. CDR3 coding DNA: TGTGCCAGTAGTGGAAAGGGAGGGGCCACCGGGGAGCTGTTTTTT. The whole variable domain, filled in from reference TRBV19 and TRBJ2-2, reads DGGITQSPKYLFRKEGQNVTLSCEQNLNHDAMYWYRQDPGQGLRLIYYSQIVNDFQKGDIAEGYSVSREKKESFPLTVTSAQKNPTAFYLCASSGKGGATGELFFGEGSRLTVL.

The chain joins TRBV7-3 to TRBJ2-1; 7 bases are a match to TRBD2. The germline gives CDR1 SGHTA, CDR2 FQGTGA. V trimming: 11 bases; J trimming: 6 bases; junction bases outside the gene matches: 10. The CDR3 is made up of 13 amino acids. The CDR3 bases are TGTGCCTGGAGTGTTGGGAGGGGCAATGAGCAGTTCTTC. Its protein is CAWSVGRGNEQFF.

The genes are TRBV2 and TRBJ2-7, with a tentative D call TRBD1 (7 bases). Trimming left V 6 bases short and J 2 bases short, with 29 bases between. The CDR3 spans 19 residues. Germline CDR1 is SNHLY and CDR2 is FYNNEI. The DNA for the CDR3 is TGTGCCAGCAGCGGGACTCGGCCATCTGAGGGGACAGTCCCCTACGAGCAGTACTTC. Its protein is CASSGTRPSEGTVPYEQYF.

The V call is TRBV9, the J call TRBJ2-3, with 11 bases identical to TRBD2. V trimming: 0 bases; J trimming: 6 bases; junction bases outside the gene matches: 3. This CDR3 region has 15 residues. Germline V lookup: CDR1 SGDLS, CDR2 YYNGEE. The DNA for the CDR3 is TGTGCCAGCAGCGTAGTTGGGACTAGCGGCGATACGCAGTATTTT. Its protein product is CASSVVGTSGDTQYF.

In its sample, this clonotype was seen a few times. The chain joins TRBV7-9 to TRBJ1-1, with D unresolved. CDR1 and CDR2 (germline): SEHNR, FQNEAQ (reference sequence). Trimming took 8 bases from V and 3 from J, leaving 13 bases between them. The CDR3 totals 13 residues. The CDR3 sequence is CASATPTDTEAFF. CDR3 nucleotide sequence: TGTGCCAGCGCTACTCCCACGGACACTGAAGCTTTCTTT.

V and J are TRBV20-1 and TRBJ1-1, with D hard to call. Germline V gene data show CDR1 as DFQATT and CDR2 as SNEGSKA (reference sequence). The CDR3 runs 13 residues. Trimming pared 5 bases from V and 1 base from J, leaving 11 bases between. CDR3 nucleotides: TGCAGTGCTTTAGACGGGGAGAACACTGAAGCTTTCTTT. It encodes CSALDGENTEAFF.

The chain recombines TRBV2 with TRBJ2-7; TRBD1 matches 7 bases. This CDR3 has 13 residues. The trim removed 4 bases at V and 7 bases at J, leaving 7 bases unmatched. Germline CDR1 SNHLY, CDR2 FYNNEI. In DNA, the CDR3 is TGTGCCAGCAGTGGTGACAGGGCGCGAGAGCAGTACTTC. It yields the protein CASSGDRAREQYF.

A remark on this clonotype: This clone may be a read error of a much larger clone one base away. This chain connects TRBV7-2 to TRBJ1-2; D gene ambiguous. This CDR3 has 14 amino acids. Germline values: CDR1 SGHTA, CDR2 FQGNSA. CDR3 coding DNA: TGTGCCAGCAGCTTAGGTGGCACCGACTATGGCTACGCCTTC. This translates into CASSLGGTDYGYAF.

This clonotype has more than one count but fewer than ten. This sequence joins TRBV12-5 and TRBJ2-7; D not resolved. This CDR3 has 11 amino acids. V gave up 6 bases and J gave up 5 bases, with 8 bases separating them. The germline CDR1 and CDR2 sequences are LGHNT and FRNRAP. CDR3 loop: CASGLGNEQYF. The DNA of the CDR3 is TGTGCTAGTGGGTTAGGAAACGAGCAGTACTTC. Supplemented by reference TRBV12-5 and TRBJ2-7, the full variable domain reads DARVTQTPRHKVTEMGQEVTMRCQPILGHNTVFWYRQTMMQGLELLAYFRNRAPLDDSGMPKDRFSAEMPDATLATLKIQPSEPRDSAVYFCASGLGNEQYFGPGTRLTVT.

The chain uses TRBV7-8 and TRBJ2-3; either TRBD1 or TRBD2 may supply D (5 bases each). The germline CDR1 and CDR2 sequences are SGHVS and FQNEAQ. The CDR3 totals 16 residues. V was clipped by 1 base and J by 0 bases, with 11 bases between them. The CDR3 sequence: CASSLVPGTSTDTQYF. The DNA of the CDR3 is TGTGCCAGCAGCTTAGTTCCCGGGACCAGCACAGATACGCAGTATTTT.

The CDR3 region has the DNA TGTGCCTGGACAGTCAAAGAGACCCAGTACTTC. Translation gives CAWTVKETQYF. The V gene is TRBV30, the J gene TRBJ2-5; D is ambiguous. The CDR3 has 11 amino acids. Trimming pared 4 bases from V and 3 bases from J, leaving 6 bases between. Per the germline V gene, CDR1 is GTSNPN and CDR2 is SVGIG (reference sequence).

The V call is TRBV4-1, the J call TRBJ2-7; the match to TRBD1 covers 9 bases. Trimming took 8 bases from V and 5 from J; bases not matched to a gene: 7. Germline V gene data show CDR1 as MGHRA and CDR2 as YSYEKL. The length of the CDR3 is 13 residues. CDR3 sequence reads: CASGSGQGNEQYF. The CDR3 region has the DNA TGCGCCAGCGGATCTGGACAGGGGAACGAGCAGTACTTC.

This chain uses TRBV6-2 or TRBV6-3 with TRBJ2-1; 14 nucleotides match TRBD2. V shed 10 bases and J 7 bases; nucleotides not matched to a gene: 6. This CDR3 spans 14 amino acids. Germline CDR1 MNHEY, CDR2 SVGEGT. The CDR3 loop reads CATRTSGGRNEQFF. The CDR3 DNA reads TGTGCCACCCGGACTAGCGGGGGGAGGAATGAGCAGTTCTTC.

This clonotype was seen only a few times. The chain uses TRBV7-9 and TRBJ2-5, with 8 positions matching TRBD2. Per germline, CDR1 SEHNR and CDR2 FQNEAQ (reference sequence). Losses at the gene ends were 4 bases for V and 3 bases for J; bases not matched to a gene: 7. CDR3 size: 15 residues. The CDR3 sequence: CASSSGPGGEETQYF. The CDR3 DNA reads TGTGCCAGCAGCTCCGGACCGGGAGGGGAAGAGACCCAGTACTTC.

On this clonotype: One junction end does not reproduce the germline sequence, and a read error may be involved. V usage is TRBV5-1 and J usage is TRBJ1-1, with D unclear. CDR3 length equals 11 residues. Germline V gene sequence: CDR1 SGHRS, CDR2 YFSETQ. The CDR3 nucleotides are TGCGCCAGCAGCTTAGGCACTGAAGCTTCCTTT. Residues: CASSLGTEASF.

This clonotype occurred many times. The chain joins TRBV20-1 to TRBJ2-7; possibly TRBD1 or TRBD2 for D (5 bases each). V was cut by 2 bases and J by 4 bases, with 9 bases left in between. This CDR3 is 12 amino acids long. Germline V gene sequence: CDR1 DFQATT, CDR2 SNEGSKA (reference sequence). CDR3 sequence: CSARRDGYEQYF. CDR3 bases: TGCAGTGCTAGAAGGGACGGTTACGAGCAGTACTTC.

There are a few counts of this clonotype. CDR3 protein: CASSPYVLEQYF. As DNA, the CDR3 is TGTGCCAGCAGCCCATACGTCCTCGAGCAGTACTTC. This rearrangement joins TRBV7-2 to TRBJ2-7; D is unclear. In germline, CDR1 is SGHTA, CDR2 FQGNSA. The CDR3 extends over 12 amino acids. V lost 5 bases and J 6 bases, leaving 11 bases between the germline ends.